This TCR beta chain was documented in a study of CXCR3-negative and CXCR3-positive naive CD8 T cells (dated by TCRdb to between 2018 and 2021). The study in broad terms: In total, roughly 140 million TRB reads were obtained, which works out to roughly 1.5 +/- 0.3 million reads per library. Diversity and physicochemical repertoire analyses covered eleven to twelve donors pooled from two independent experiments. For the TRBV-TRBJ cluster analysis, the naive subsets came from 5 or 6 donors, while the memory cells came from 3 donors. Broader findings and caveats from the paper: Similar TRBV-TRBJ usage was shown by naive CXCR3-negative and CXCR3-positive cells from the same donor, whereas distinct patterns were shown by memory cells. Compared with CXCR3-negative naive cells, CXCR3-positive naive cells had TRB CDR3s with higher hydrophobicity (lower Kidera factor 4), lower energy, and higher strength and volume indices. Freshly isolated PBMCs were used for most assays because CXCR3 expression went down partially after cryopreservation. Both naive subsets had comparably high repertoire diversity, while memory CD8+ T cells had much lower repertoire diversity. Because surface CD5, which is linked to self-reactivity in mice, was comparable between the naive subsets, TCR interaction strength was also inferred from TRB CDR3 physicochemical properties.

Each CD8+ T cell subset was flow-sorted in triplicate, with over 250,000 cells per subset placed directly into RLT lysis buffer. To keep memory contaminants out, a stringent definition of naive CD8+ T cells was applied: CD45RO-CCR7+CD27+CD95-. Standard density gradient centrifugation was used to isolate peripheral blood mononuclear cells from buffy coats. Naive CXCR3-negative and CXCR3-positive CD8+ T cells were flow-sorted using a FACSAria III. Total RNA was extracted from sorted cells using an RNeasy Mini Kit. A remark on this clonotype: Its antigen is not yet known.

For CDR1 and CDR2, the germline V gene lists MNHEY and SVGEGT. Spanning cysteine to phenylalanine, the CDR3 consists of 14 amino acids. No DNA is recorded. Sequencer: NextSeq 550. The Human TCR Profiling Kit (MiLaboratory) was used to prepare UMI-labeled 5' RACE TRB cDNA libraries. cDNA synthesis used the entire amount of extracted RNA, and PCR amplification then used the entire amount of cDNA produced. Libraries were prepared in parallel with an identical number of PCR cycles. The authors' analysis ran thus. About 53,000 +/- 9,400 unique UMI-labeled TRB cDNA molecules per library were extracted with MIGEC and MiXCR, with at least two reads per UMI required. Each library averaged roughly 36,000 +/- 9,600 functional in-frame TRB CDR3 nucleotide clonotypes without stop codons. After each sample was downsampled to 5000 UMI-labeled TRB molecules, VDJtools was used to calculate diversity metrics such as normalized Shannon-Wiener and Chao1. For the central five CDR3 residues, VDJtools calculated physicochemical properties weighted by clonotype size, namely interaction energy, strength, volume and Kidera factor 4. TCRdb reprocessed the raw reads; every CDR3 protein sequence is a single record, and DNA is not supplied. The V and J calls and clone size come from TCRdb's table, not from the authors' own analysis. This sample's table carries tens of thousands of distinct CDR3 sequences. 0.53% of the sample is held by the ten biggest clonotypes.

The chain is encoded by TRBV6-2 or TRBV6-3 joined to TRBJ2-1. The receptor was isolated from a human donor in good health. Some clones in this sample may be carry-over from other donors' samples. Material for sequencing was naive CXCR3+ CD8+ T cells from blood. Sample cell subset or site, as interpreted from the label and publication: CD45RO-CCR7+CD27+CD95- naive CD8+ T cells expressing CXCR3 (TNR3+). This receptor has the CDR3 CASILRVFYNEQFF.